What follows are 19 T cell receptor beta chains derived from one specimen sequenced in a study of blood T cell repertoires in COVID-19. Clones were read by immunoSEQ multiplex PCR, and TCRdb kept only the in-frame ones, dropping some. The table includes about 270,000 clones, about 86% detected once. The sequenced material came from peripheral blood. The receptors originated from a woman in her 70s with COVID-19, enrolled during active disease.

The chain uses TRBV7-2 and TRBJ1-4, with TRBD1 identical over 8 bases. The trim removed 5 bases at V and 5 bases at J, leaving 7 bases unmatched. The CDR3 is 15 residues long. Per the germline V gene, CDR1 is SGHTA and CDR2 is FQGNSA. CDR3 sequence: CASSPNRGWNEKLFF. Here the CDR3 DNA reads TGTGCCAGCAGCCCGAACAGGGGGTGGAATGAAAAACTGTTTTTT.

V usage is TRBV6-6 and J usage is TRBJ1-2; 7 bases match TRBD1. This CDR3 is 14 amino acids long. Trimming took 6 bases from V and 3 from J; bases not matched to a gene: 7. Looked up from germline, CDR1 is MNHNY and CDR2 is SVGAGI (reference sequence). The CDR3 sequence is CASSLRQGDYGYTF. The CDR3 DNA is TGTGCCAGCAGCCTTAGACAGGGTGACTATGGCTACACCTTC.

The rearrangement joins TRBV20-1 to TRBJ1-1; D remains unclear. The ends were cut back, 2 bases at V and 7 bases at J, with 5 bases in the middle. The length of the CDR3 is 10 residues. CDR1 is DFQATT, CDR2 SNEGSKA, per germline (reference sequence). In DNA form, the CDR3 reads TGCAGTGCTAGATACGGTGAAGCTTTCTTT. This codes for CSARYGEAFF.

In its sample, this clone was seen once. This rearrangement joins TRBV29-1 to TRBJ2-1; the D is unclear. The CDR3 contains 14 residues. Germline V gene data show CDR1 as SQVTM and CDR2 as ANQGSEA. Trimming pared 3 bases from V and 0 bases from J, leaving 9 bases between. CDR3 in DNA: TGCAGCGTTGAGTTGAGTTCCTCCTACAATGAGCAGTTCTTC. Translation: CSVELSSSYNEQFF.

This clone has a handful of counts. CDR3 nucleotide sequence: TGCAGTGCTAGTAAGGCTAGCGGAGGGGGTGGGAATGAGCAGTTCTTC. Translated: CSASKASGGGGNEQFF. The rearrangement uses TRBV20-1 and TRBJ2-1; D possibly corresponds to TRBD2 (7 bases). Germline V CDR1 and CDR2: DFQATT, SNEGSKA (reference sequence). The CDR3 loop spans 16 amino acids. Trimming cost V 3 bases and J 7 bases, with 22 bases left between them.

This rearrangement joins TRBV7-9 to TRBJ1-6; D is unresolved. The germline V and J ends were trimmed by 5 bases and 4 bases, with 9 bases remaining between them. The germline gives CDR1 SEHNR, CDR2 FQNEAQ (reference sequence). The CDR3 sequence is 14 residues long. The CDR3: CASSDNSYNSPLHF. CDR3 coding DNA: TGTGCCAGCAGCGACAACAGTTATAATTCACCCCTCCACTTT.

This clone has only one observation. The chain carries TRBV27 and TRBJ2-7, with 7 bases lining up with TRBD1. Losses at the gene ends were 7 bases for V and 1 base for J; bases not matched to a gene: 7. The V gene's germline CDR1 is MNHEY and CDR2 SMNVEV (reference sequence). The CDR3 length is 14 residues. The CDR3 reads CASKGARASYEQYF. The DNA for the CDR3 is TGTGCCAGCAAGGGGGCCAGGGCGTCCTACGAGCAGTACTTC.

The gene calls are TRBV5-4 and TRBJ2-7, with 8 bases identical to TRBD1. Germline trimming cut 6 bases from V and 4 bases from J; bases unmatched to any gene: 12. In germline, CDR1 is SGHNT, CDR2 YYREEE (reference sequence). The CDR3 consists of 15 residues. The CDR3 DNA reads TGTGCCAGCACCAGGACCGGGACAGGTTTGTACGAGCAGTACTTC. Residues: CASTRTGTGLYEQYF.

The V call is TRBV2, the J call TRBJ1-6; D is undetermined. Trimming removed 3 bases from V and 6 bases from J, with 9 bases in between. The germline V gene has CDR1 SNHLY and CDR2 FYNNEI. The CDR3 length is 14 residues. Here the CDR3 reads CASSEGGINSPLHF. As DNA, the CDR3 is TGTGCCAGCAGTGAGGGCGGGATTAATTCACCCCTCCACTTT. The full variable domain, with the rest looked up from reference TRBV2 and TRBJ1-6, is EPEVTQTPSHQVTQMGQEVILRCVPISNHLYFYWYRQILGQKVEFLVSFYNNEISEKSEIFDDQFSVERPDGSNFTLKIRSTKLEDSAMYFCASSEGGINSPLHFGNGTRLTVT.

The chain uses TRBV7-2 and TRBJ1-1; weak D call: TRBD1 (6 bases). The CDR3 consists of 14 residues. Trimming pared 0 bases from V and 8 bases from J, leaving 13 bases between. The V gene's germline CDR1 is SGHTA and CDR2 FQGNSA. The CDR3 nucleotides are TGTGCCAGCAGCTTAGCGGGGGCTCTAGGGGAAGCTTTCTTT. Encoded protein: CASSLAGALGEAFF.

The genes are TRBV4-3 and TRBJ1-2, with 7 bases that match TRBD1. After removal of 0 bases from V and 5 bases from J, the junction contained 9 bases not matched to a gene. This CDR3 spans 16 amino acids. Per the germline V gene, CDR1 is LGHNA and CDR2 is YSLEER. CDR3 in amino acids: CASSQDTAGGFYGYTF. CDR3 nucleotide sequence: TGCGCCAGCAGCCAAGATACGGCAGGGGGATTTTATGGCTACACCTTC.

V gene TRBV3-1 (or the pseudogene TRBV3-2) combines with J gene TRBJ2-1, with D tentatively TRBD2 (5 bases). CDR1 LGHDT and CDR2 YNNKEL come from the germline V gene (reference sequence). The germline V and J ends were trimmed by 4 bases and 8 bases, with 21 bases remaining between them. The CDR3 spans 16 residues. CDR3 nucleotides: TGTGCCAGCAGCCTAGCCTTTACCGGGATTGGCGATGAGCAGTTCTTC. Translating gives CASSLAFTGIGDEQFF.

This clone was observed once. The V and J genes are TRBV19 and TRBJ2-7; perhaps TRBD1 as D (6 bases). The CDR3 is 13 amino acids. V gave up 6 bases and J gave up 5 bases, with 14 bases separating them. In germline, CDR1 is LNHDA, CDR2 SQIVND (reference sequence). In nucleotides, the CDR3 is TGTGCCAGTAGCTCTACAGGGTTACACGAGCAGTACTTC. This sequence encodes CASSSTGLHEQYF. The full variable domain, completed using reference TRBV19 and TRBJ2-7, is DGGITQSPKYLFRKEGQNVTLSCEQNLNHDAMYWYRQDPGQGLRLIYYSQIVNDFQKGDIAEGYSVSREKKESFPLTVTSAQKNPTAFYLCASSSTGLHEQYFGPGTRLTVT.

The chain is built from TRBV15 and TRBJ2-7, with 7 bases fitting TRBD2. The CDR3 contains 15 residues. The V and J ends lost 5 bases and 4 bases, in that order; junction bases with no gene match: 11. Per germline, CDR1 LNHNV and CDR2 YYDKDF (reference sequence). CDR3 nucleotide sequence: TGTGCCACCAGCCTGGGGGGGACGGCACTATACGAGCAGTACTTC. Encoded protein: CATSLGGTALYEQYF.

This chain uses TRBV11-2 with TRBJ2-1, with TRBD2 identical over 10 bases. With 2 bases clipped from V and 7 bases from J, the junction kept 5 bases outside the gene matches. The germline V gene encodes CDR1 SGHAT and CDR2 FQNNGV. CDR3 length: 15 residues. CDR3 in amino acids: CASSLRTSGTNEQFF. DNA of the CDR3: TGTGCCAGCAGCTTAAGGACTAGCGGCACGAATGAGCAGTTCTTC.

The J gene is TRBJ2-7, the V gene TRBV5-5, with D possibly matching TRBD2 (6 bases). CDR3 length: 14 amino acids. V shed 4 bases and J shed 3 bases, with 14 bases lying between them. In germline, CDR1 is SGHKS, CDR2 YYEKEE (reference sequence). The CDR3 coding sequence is TGTGCCAGCAGCCCGATACTGGGACTCTACGAGCAGTACTTC. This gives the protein CASSPILGLYEQYF.

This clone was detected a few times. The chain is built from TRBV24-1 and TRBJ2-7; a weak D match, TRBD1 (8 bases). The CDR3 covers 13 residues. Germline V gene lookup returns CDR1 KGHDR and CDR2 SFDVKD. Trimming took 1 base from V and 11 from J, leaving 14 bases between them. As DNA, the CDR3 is TGTGCCACCAGTGATTTTACAGGGGGGGTCGAGTACTTC. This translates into CATSDFTGGVEYF.

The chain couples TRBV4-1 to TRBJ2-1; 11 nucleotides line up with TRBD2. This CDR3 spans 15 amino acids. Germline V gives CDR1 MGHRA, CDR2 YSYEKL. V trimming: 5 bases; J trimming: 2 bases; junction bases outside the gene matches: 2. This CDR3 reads CASSRLAGTYNEQFF. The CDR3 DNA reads TGCGCCAGCAGCAGACTAGCGGGGACCTACAATGAGCAGTTCTTC.

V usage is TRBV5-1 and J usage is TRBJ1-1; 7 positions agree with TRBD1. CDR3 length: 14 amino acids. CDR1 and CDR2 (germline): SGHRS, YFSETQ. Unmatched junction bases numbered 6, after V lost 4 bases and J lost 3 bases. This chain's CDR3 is CASSPGGTDTEAFF. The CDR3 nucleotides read TGCGCCAGCAGCCCGGGGGGGACAGACACTGAAGCTTTCTTT.